This T cell receptor (beta chain) was observed in a study of Ad26.COV2.S vaccination and SARS-CoV-2 variants. Indicated treatment: roughly 19 received Ad26.COV2.S at low or high dose, single or two shots; about 5 received placebo; per-sample allocation not given. After the first vaccine or placebo injection, samples were drawn on day 63. Data came from immunoSEQ multiplex PCR; TCRdb stores just in-frame clones and leaves some out. The profile shows about 400,000 clones, 83% of them singletons. There are 17 residues in the CDR3. With V trimmed by 2 bases and J by 2 bases, 6 bases remained unmatched. Germline V gene sequence: CDR1 SGHNT, CDR2 YYREEE (reference sequence).

The TCR sequence derives from a person aged 18-60 years who received the Ad26.COV2.S COVID-19 vaccine or a placebo. The sample here was peripheral blood, taken in a trial of Ad26.COV2.S vaccine versus placebo. The J gene is TRBJ2-7, the V gene TRBV5-4; 14 bases map to TRBD2. The CDR3 loop reads CASSFGGTSGGPYEQYF. The DNA of the CDR3 is TGTGCCAGCAGCTTTGGCGGGACTAGCGGGGGACCCTACGAGCAGTACTTC.